Reported below is one T cell receptor beta chain. In the PCR, 60 Vbeta and 13 Jbeta primers were used. Assay used: immunoSEQ multiplex PCR; TCRdb lists only in-frame clones, some missing. This sample yields under 90,000 clones, of which just over 75% are seen a single time; approximately 3% belongs to the top ten. The data stem from a study of cytomegalovirus exposure and HLA in healthy donors. This TCR derives from a man between 50 and 59 years old in good health and CMV-seropositive. Source material: PBMCs.

Here the CDR3 reads CASSQAPEGPDTQYF. DNA for the CDR3: TGCGCCAGCAGCCAAGCCCCCGAGGGCCCAGATACGCAGTATTTT. This chain joins TRBV4-1 and TRBJ2-3, with D possibly being TRBD2 (5 bases). Germline V gene lookup returns CDR1 MGHRA and CDR2 YSYEKL. Trimming removed 1 base from V and 4 bases from J, with 12 bases in between. There are 15 residues in the CDR3.